This TCR beta chain was sequenced for a study of blood T cell repertoires in COVID-19 (dated by TCRdb to about 2020). With respect to the entire study: Collaborator samples came from the United States, Italy and Spain and covered acute and convalescent phases of COVID-19. Deeply sampled blood TCRbeta repertoires from subjects exposed to, actively infected with, or recovered from COVID-19 were included in the dataset. Where available, HLA class I and class II types were taken from metadata supplied by the sample provider and were not determined by assay-based typing. The prospective study material was composed of cDNA or gDNA derived from T cells, B-cell-depleted T cells, or PBMCs. A freely available public database, intended as a resource for researchers studying the immune response to SARS-CoV-2, is where the repertoires were released. Sample metadata almost always included a de-identified subject ID, COVID-19 status, age in years and sex. Samples were obtained from the ongoing ImmuneRACE study (first 160 participants) and from 1,254 subjects provided by 6 global collaborators.

Between the V and J ends, shortened by 2 bases and 5 bases respectively, the junction contains 12 bases. The CDR3 runs 14 residues from the cysteine to the phenylalanine. This entry keeps only the CDR3 DNA: 42 bases, framed from base 1. CDR1 and CDR2 are drawn from the germline V gene: MDHEN, SYDVKM. Overall study outcomes, separate from this receptor: Clinical and demographic metadata were provided uncurated, with the amount varying by source and participant.

The immunoSEQ Assay, a bias-controlled multiplex PCR, was used to amplify TCRbeta CDR3 regions from genomic DNA. Per the authors' processing: The number of nucleated cells in each sample was estimated by amplification of reference gene primers within the assay. To quantify the absolute abundance of each unique TCRbeta CDR3 rearrangement, sequence reads were collapsed and filtered. For each sample, productive Simpson clonality was calculated as the square root of Simpson's diversity index across productive rearrangements. The source is immuneACCESS, and TCRdb retained only in-frame sequences with V and J called. Part of the clones is not carried over; for the studies checked, unresolved V genes explain less than half of this, and the remainder is unexplained. That table supplies the V and J calls and clone size; D and trimming were determined from the DNA. The table for this sample lists about 100,000 clones; around four fifths of them were counted only once. The ten most abundant clones make up 9.5% to 13% of the sample.

Turning to this clone: It lacks a known antigen. The record has no base qualities; no much larger clone is one base away.

Collaborating institutions collected whole blood in K2EDTA tubes following their own protocols. For TCRbeta analysis, collaborator samples were shipped as frozen whole blood, as isolated PBMCs, or as DNA extracted from either sample type. This TCR was recovered from a woman in her 70s with acute or convalescent COVID-19. Sample: peripheral blood. The chain is assembled from TRBV28 and TRBJ1-2; no D segment can be confidently identified. The nucleotides are TGTGCCAGCAGTTTAGCAAAGGGAGGGTATGGCTACACCTTC. This is translated as CASSLAKGGYGYTF.